The 31 T cell receptor beta chains in this list originate from one sample, sequenced in a study of blood T cells in healthy people across ages. The authors ran a second PCR of about 6 to 12 cycles using a sample-barcoded 5' primer and a J-beta primer mix. One entry per CDR3 protein, called by TCRdb with MiXCR from the 5' RACE reads. The table lists 1.8 million or so distinct CDR3 sequences, roughly 43% of them singletons. The specimen sequenced was blood. These receptor sequences come from a human donor in good health.

This clonotype was counted a few times. The chain combines TRBV29-1 with TRBJ1-1, with a tentative D call TRBD1 (5 bases). Germline V gene sequence: CDR1 SQVTM, CDR2 ANQGSEA. The CDR3 is made up of 13 amino acids. V dropped 5 bases and J dropped 1 base, with 11 bases sitting between them. CDR3 DNA: TGCAGCGTTCGGGGACTTACGAACACTGAAGCTTTCTTT. Protein: CSVRGLTNTEAFF.

The chain joins TRBV20-1 to TRBJ2-5; 11 bases line up with TRBD2. J lost 7 bases, V lost 0 bases, and 7 bases had no gene match. There are 15 residues in the CDR3. Germline lookup yields CDR1 DFQATT and CDR2 SNEGSKA (reference sequence). In nucleotides, the CDR3 is TGCAGTGCTAGAGAACAGACTAGCGGGGTTCGGACCCAGTACTTC. It is translated as CSAREQTSGVRTQYF.

The chain joins TRBV7-9 to TRBJ2-1; D remains ambiguous. The V gene's germline CDR1 is SEHNR and CDR2 FQNEAQ (reference sequence). The CDR3 is 12 residues long. The V and J ends lost 1 base and 13 bases respectively, with 11 bases between them. This CDR3 reads CASSLGSETQFF. The CDR3 nucleotides read TGTGCCAGCAGCTTAGGGTCCGAGACCCAGTTCTTC.

The rearrangement joins TRBV6-2 or TRBV6-3 to TRBJ2-6; D could derive from TRBD1 or TRBD2 (5 bases each). CDR3 length equals 18 residues. Per the germline V gene, CDR1 is MNHEY and CDR2 is SVGEGT. Between the trimmed V and J ends, which lost 4 bases and 0 bases, there was a span of 16 bases. CDR3 amino acids: CASSWETDPYSGANVLTF. The CDR3 nucleotides are TGTGCCAGCAGTTGGGAGACAGACCCATACTCTGGGGCCAACGTCCTGACTTTC.

The chain links TRBV20-1 to TRBJ2-5; TRBD2 matches at 10 bases. TRBJ2-7 matches the DNA end more closely, so the J call is doubtful. Germline V gene sequence: CDR1 DFQATT, CDR2 SNEGSKA (reference sequence). This CDR3 comprises 17 residues. DNA for the CDR3: TGCAGTGCTAGAGGTTCCCCCCGTGCTAGCGGGGGCTACGAGCAGTACTTC. Its translation is CSARGSPRASGGYEQYF.

This chain uses TRBV5-1 with TRBJ1-5; D not certain. CDR3 length: 16 residues. The germline gives CDR1 SGHRS, CDR2 YFSETQ. V lost 3 bases to trimming and J lost 6 bases, with 19 bases between them. CDR3 protein: CASSSGEDGVPQPQHF. The CDR3 DNA sequence: TGCGCCAGCAGCTCTGGTGAGGATGGAGTCCCTCAGCCCCAGCATTTT. Full variable domain (outside the CDR3, taken from reference TRBV5-1 and TRBJ1-5): KAGVTQTPRYLIKTRGQQVTLSCSPISGHRSVSWYQQTPGQGLQFLFEYFSETQRNKGNFPGRFSGRQFSNSRSEMNVSTLELGDSALYLCASSSGEDGVPQPQHFGDGTRLSIL.

This sequence joins TRBV6-5 and TRBJ1-1, with 7 bases aligning to TRBD1. The CDR3 is 15 amino acids. The germline gives CDR1 MNHEY, CDR2 SVGAGI. Trimming took 5 bases from V and 5 from J; bases not matched to a gene: 11. In nucleotides, the CDR3 is TGTGCCAGCAGTCCCTTTGGGACAGCGCGGACTGAAGCTTTCTTT. Translated, it gives CASSPFGTARTEAFF.

This clonotype was counted a few times. The gene calls are TRBV15 and TRBJ2-1; TRBD1 matches 8 bases. The CDR3 has 14 amino acids. Germline-derived CDR1 and CDR2 are LNHNV and YYDKDF (reference sequence). The ends lost 3 bases at V and 9 bases at J; junction bases unmatched: 7. The CDR3 DNA reads TGTGCCACCAGCAGGGACAGGGTAGGGGCTGAGCAGTTCTTC. Its protein product is CATSRDRVGAEQFF.

This rearrangement joins TRBV9 to TRBJ2-1, with TRBD2 as a possible D gene (5 bases). Germline V gene data show CDR1 as SGDLS and CDR2 as YYNGEE. This CDR3 comprises 17 residues. V was clipped by 0 bases and J by 4 bases, with 17 bases between them. The CDR3 sequence: CASSVVGSGKTYNEQFF. The CDR3 coding sequence is TGTGCCAGCAGCGTAGTGGGATCGGGGAAGACTTACAATGAGCAGTTCTTC.

This clonotype was detected only a few times. CDR3 sequence (DNA): TGCAGCGTTGAAGATCCCGGACAGCCGAATCAGCCCCAGCATTTT. Amino acid sequence: CSVEDPGQPNQPQHF. V and J are TRBV29-1 and TRBJ1-5, with D perhaps TRBD1 (6 bases). V was shortened by 0 bases and J by 4 bases, with 13 bases between the two germline ends. Germline CDR1 SQVTM, CDR2 ANQGSEA. The CDR3 extends over 15 amino acids.

The genes are TRBV4-3 and TRBJ2-1; possible D gene TRBD1, 5 bases. CDR3 length equals 16 residues. The germline V gene encodes CDR1 LGHNA and CDR2 YSLEER. Trimming removed 4 bases at V and 2 bases at J, with 15 bases between. The CDR3 reads CASSRRQSSTYNEQFF. The CDR3 bases are TGCGCCAGCAGCCGTAGACAGAGCTCTACCTACAATGAGCAGTTCTTC.

This clonotype was recorded many times. The V and J genes are TRBV10-3 and TRBJ2-4; D is uncertain. The germline V and J ends were trimmed by 0 bases and 7 bases, with 1 base remaining between them. Germline V gene data show CDR1 as ENHRY and CDR2 as SYGVKD. This CDR3 contains 11 residues. The CDR3 DNA follows: TGTGCCATCAGTGAGTCGAACATTCAGTACTTC. This gives the protein CAISESNIQYF.

This clonotype was seen at least ten times. V usage is TRBV4-1 and J usage is TRBJ2-1; TRBD2 matches 13 bases. V gave up 6 bases and J gave up 6 bases; unmatched junction bases: 5. Germline CDR1 is MGHRA and CDR2 is YSYEKL. The CDR3 spans 15 residues. The DNA of the CDR3 is TGCGCCAGCAGAGCGGGACTAGCGGGGTCCAATGAGCAGTTCTTC. Translating it yields CASRAGLAGSNEQFF.

This clonotype came up a few times. V usage is TRBV3-1 and J usage is TRBJ1-2; D might be TRBD1 (5 bases). Trimming shortened V by 7 bases and J by 0 bases, and 12 bases separated the two germline ends. The germline CDR1 and CDR2 sequences are LGHDT and YNNKEL (reference sequence). The CDR3 sequence is 14 residues long. CDR3 protein: CASNKRGPNYGYTF. CDR3 nucleotides: TGTGCCAGCAATAAGAGGGGCCCTAACTATGGCTACACCTTC.

There are a few counts of this clonotype. The chain uses TRBV4-1 and TRBJ2-3, with TRBD1 matching 7 bases. Germline V gene sequence: CDR1 MGHRA, CDR2 YSYEKL. The CDR3 length is 16 residues. V lost 0 bases and J lost 6; bases outside the gene matches: 9. This CDR3 is CASSQEGRQGVDTQYF. CDR3 sequence (DNA): TGCGCCAGCAGCCAAGAGGGCCGCCAGGGGGTGGATACGCAGTATTTT.

This chain links TRBV29-1 with TRBJ2-3; D gene unclear. The CDR3 has 12 residues. V was pared by 8 bases and J by 0 bases, with 9 bases between. Per germline, CDR1 SQVTM and CDR2 ANQGSEA. The CDR3 loop is CSPKRSTDTQYF. As DNA, the CDR3 is TGCAGCCCCAAGCGTAGCACAGATACGCAGTATTTT.

The CDR3 region is CASSFMAKSYGYTF. The CDR3 DNA reads TGTGCCAGCAGCTTTATGGCTAAAAGCTATGGCTACACCTTC. The V gene is TRBV5-6, the J gene TRBJ1-2; D not certain. The V end was cut by 2 bases, the J end by 4 bases, with 12 bases between. CDR3 length: 14 amino acids. Germline V gene lookup returns CDR1 SGHDT and CDR2 YYEEEE.

This clonotype has a handful of counts. J is TRBJ2-1 and V is TRBV6-1; a possible D gene is TRBD2 (6 bases). In germline, CDR1 is MNHNS, CDR2 SASEGT. This CDR3 is 15 amino acids long. V shed 2 bases and J shed 7 bases, with 15 bases lying between them. CDR3 nucleotide sequence: TGTGCCAGCAGTGAATGGGTTAGCGGTTGGAATGAGCAGTTCTTC. Translation gives CASSEWVSGWNEQFF.

This clonotype has a handful of counts. The V gene is TRBV5-6, the J gene TRBJ1-1; D call uncertain. V lost 4 bases and J lost 7, with 14 bases in between. The CDR3 runs to 13 residues. CDR1 and CDR2 (germline): SGHDT, YYEEEE. The CDR3 DNA reads TGTGCCAGCAGCCGCGCCCCGCGCGGTGAAGCTTTCTTT. This translates into CASSRAPRGEAFF.

This clonotype was recorded once. This rearrangement joins TRBV15 to TRBJ1-2; the match to TRBD1 covers 7 bases. V was clipped by 0 bases and J by 8 bases; unmatched bases: 6. The V gene's germline CDR1 is LNHNV and CDR2 YYDKDF (reference sequence). This CDR3 spans 14 amino acids. CDR3 protein: CATSRDKRGLGYTF. The CDR3 DNA follows: TGTGCCACCAGCAGAGACAAAAGGGGGCTGGGCTACACCTTC.

The J gene is TRBJ2-3, the V gene TRBV13; D is possibly TRBD2 (6 bases). The CDR3 totals 14 residues. Trimming took off 0 bases at V and 7 bases at J, with 11 bases between the two ends. Per the germline V gene, CDR1 is PRHDT and CDR2 is FYEKMQ (reference sequence). The CDR3 is CASSLGRTSYTQYF. CDR3 bases: TGTGCCAGCAGCTTAGGCCGCACTAGCTATACGCAGTATTTT.

This rearrangement joins TRBV4-1 to TRBJ2-7; D not resolved. Germline lookup yields CDR1 MGHRA and CDR2 YSYEKL. V lost 4 bases, J lost 2 bases, and 15 bases lay in between. The CDR3 spans 15 residues. The CDR3 loop is CASSPEPRSTYEQYF. The CDR3 DNA reads as TGCGCCAGCAGCCCTGAACCCAGGAGTACCTACGAGCAGTACTTC.

This chain links TRBV3-1 with TRBJ2-5; D possibly matches TRBD1 or TRBD2 (5 bases each). The last part of the DNA fits TRBJ2-7 better; the J call may be wrong. This CDR3 is built from 14 residues. In germline, CDR1 is LGHDT, CDR2 YNNKEL (reference sequence). The CDR3 reads CASSQESRGAEQYF. The CDR3 DNA follows: TGTGCCAGCAGCCAAGAATCGAGGGGAGCCGAGCAGTACTTC.

This clonotype has only a few counts. The chain has TRBV15 and TRBJ2-5; TRBD1 agrees at 8 bases. The CDR3 sequence is 15 residues long. The germline gives CDR1 LNHNV, CDR2 YYDKDF (reference sequence). V lost 3 bases and J lost 2; bases outside the gene matches: 5. CDR3 loop: CATSSGQGLQETQYF. The CDR3 bases are TGTGCCACCAGCAGCGGACAGGGCTTACAAGAGACCCAGTACTTC.

This clonotype was observed a few times. The chain carries TRBV24-1 and TRBJ2-3, with 8 bases matching TRBD1. V shed 5 bases, J shed 6 bases, and the junction held 6 bases outside the gene matches. CDR1 and CDR2 (germline): KGHDR, SFDVKD. This CDR3 has 14 amino acids. CDR3 amino acids: CATSVTNRGDTQYF. CDR3 DNA: TGTGCCACCAGTGTCACTAACAGGGGGGATACGCAGTATTTT.

Concerning this clonotype: One end of the junction does not line up with germline, which may come from a read error. The chain recombines TRBV5-1 with TRBJ2-7; TRBD2 is a possible D gene (8 bases). Germline lookup yields CDR1 SGHRS and CDR2 YFSETQ. The CDR3 spans 18 residues. The CDR3 region is CASSLTLAGGQTDNEQCF. For the CDR3, the DNA is TGCGCCAGCAGCTTGACTTTGGCGGGGGGACAGACTGACAATGAGCAGTGCTTC.

The CDR3: CATSDFLGGGTDTQYF. The DNA for the CDR3 is TGTGCCACCAGTGATTTCTTGGGCGGGGGGACAGATACGCAGTATTTT. V usage is TRBV24-1 and J usage is TRBJ2-3, with TRBD2 identical over 8 bases. The CDR3 spans 16 residues. V dropped 1 base and J dropped 3; count of bases not matched to a gene: 5. Germline CDR1 is KGHDR and CDR2 is SFDVKD.

J is TRBJ2-2 and V is TRBV12-5, with D perhaps matching TRBD2 (6 bases). CDR1 LGHNT and CDR2 FRNRAP come from the germline V gene. The CDR3 is 13 amino acids. V was trimmed by 1 base and J by 6 bases, leaving 6 bases between them. Written as DNA, the CDR3 is TGTGCTAGTGGTTTGGCGGGGGCCGGGGAGCTGTTTTTT. Its protein is CASGLAGAGELFF.

This rearrangement joins TRBV7-3 to TRBJ2-5; D not certain. The V gene lost 2 bases and the J gene lost 6 bases, with 10 bases spanning the gap. The CDR3 runs to 13 residues. Germline values: CDR1 SGHTA, CDR2 FQGTGA. The CDR3 coding sequence is TGTGCCAGCAGCTTATTACCACAGAAGACCCAGTACTTC. This codes for CASSLLPQKTQYF.

In its sample, this clonotype was seen a few times. The chain links TRBV7-9 to TRBJ2-1; D not certain. Germline V CDR1 and CDR2: SEHNR, FQNEAQ (reference sequence). The CDR3 is 13 amino acids. Trimming took off 4 bases at V and 5 bases at J, with 9 bases between the two ends. CDR3 nucleotides: TGTGCCAGCAGCTCCACCGCGCACAATGAGCAGTTCTTC. It translates to CASSSTAHNEQFF.

This chain uses TRBV10-3 with TRBJ2-1, with 8 bases that match TRBD2. The J segment lost 7 bases and the V segment lost 0 bases, leaving 11 bases of the junction unmatched. Germline CDR1 ENHRY, CDR2 SYGVKD. CDR3 length: 17 amino acids. The CDR3 reads CAISESGLSGGRNEQFF. The DNA for the CDR3 is TGTGCCATCAGTGAGTCGGGCCTCAGCGGGGGAAGGAATGAGCAGTTCTTC.